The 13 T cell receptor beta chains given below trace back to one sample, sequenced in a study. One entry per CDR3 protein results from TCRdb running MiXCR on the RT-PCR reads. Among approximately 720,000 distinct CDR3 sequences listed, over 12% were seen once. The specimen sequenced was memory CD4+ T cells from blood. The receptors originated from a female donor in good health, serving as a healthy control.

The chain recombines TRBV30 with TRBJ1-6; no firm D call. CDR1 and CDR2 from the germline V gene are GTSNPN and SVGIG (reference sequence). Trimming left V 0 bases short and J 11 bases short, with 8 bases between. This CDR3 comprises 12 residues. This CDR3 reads CAWSVNQTPLHF. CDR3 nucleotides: TGTGCCTGGAGTGTAAATCAAACACCCCTCCACTTT.

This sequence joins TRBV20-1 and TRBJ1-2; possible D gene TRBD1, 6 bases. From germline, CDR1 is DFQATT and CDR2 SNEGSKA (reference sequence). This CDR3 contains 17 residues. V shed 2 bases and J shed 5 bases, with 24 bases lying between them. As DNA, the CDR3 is TGCAGTGCTAGACTTACAGGGACTCTCAGGGTGGAGTATGGCTACACCTTC. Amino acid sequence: CSARLTGTLRVEYGYTF.

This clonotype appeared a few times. The CDR3 region is CASSPIEGAGYGYTF. Here the CDR3 DNA reads TGTGCCAGCTCCCCCATAGAGGGGGCAGGGTATGGCTACACCTTC. The J gene is TRBJ1-2, the V gene TRBV18, with 7 bases lining up with TRBD1. The germline V gene encodes CDR1 KGHSH and CDR2 LQKENI. CDR3 length equals 15 residues. Trimming removed 6 bases from V and 5 bases from J; junction bases left unmatched: 12.

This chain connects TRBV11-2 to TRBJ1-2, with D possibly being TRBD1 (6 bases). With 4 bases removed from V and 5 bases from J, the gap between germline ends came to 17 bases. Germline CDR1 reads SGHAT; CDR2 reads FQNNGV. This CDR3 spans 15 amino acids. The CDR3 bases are TGTGCCAGCAGCTCCTCGGGAGGGGGGGTTTATGGCTACACCTTC. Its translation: CASSSSGGGVYGYTF.

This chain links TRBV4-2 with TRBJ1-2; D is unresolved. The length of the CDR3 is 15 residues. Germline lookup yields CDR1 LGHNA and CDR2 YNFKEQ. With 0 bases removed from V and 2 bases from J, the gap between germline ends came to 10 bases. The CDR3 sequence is CASSQESARNYGYTF. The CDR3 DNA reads TGTGCCAGCAGCCAAGAGTCCGCCCGAAACTATGGCTACACCTTC.

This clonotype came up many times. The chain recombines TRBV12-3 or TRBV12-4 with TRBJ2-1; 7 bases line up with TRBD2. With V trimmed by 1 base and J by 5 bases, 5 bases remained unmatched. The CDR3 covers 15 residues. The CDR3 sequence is CASSLDSLADNEQFF. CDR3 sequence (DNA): TGTGCCAGCAGTTTAGACTCCCTAGCGGACAATGAGCAGTTCTTC.

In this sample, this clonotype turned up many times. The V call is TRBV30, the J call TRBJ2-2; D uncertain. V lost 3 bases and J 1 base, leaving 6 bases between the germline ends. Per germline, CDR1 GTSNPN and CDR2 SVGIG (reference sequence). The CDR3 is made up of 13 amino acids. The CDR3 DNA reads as TGTGCCTGGAGGGCCCAGAACACCGGGGAGCTGTTTTTT. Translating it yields CAWRAQNTGELFF.

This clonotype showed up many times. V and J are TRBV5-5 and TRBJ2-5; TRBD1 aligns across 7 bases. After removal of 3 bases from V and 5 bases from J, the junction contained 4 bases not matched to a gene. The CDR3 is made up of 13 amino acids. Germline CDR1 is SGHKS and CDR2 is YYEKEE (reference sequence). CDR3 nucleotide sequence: TGTGCCAGCAGCTCGACAGGGAAGGAGACCCAGTACTTC. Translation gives CASSSTGKETQYF. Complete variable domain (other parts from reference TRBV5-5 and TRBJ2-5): DAGVTQSPTHLIKTRGQQVTLRCSPISGHKSVSWYQQVLGQGPQFIFQYYEKEERGRGNFPDRFSARQFPNYSSELNVNALLLGDSALYLCASSSTGKETQYFGPGTRLLVL.

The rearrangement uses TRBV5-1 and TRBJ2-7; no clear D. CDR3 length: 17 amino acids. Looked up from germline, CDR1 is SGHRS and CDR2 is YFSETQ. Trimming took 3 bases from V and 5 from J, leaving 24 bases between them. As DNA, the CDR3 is TGCGCCAGCAGCTCCCACCCCCCCTGTGCAACGGCGAACGAGCAGTACTTC. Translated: CASSSHPPCATANEQYF.

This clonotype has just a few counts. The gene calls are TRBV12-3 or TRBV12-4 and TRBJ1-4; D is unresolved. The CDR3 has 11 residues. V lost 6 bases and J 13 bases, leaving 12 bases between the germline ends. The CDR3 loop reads CASSRAGRLFF. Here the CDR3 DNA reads TGTGCCAGCAGCCGGGCAGGCCGACTGTTTTTT.

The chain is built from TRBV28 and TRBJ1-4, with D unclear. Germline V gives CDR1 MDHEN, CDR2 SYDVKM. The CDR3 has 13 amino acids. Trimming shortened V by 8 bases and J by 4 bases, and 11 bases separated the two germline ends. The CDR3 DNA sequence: TGTGCCAGCTCGGTCGAGTTTAATGAAAAACTGTTTTTT. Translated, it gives CASSVEFNEKLFF.

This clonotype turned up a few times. CDR3 loop: CASSLTPLEQYF. The CDR3 DNA reads as TGTGCCAGCAGCTTAACTCCGTTGGAGCAGTACTTC. The V and J genes are TRBV7-6 and TRBJ2-7; D not resolved. Between the trimmed V and J ends, which lost 2 bases and 7 bases, there was a span of 9 bases. The CDR3 has 12 residues. Germline lookup yields CDR1 SGHVS and CDR2 FNYEAQ.

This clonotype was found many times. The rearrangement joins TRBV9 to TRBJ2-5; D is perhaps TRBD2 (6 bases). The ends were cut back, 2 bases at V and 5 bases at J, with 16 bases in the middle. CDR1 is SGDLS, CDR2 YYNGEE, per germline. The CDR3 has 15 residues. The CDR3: CASSVGSPSGETQYF. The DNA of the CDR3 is TGTGCCAGCAGCGTCGGGAGTCCGAGTGGGGAGACCCAGTACTTC.